The clone carrying this T cell receptor beta chain appeared a few times. Its antigen is not identified. This record comes from a study of T-cell memory formation after mild COVID-19. Findings of the study overall: CM and EM subsets held most contracting CD4+ clones; EMRA held CD8+ ones. Several responding clones turned up in pre-infection memory, indicating that cross-reactive memory may have taken part.

Constant-segment primers served in 5'RACE that generated TCR alpha and TCR beta cDNA libraries bearing sample barcodes and UMIs. One entry per CDR3 protein results from TCRdb running MiXCR on the 5' RACE reads. The profile covers fewer than 650,000 distinct CDR3 sequences, with roughly a fifth appearing a single time and 7% to 9% taken by the ten largest. The receptor's source is an adult woman who had mild COVID-19 (a few samples of this study predate the infection). Cell type and time point are not known. The sequenced sample consisted of PBMCs or a T cell subset sorted from them (not recorded which).

CDR3 sequence (DNA): TGTGCCAGCTCACCAGACGTATCCGGAACAGGGATTGGGCAGCCCCAGCATTTT. Protein product: CASSPDVSGTGIGQPQHF. This chain links TRBV18 with TRBJ1-5, with a weak D call TRBD1 (6 bases). This CDR3 is 18 amino acids long. Germline V CDR1 and CDR2: KGHSH, LQKENI. Trimming cost V 2 bases and J 7 bases, with 24 bases left between them.